This T cell receptor (beta chain) was identified in a study of human T cells and chemical hapten exposure. Study-wide context: Mostly female, the patients presented with alopecia areata, totalis or universalis. TCR yield per sample varied, mainly due to pooled library volumes.

This clonotype was picked up many times. Its target is unknown. Findings and caveats of the study: Alopecia in the donors means their immune response may deviate from healthy people's.

This sample's time point: pre-sensitization, week 0. Treatment: therapeutic diphenylcyclopropenone sensitization with weekly scalp DPC. Between the trimmed V and J ends, which lost 6 bases and 2 bases, there was a span of 21 bases. Per germline, CDR1 DFQATT and CDR2 SNEGSKA (reference sequence). The CDR3 runs to 16 residues. The library tagged each cDNA molecule with unique molecular identifiers. TCRdb itself ran the RACE reads through MiXCR, one entry per CDR3 protein. The data show approximately 260,000 distinct CDR3 sequences, approximately 8.4% seen once. The V gene is TRBV20-1, the J gene TRBJ2-3; no clear D. The sequencing used whole blood, collected in connection with sensitization to the hapten diphenylcyclopropenone (DPC). This TCR came from a woman aged 40 to 49 with alopecia areata. Some clones in this sample may be carry-over from other donors' samples. This CDR3 reads CSAPRGVQLVTDTQYF. DNA of the CDR3: TGCAGTGCCCCCCGCGGAGTACAATTAGTCACAGATACGCAGTATTTT.